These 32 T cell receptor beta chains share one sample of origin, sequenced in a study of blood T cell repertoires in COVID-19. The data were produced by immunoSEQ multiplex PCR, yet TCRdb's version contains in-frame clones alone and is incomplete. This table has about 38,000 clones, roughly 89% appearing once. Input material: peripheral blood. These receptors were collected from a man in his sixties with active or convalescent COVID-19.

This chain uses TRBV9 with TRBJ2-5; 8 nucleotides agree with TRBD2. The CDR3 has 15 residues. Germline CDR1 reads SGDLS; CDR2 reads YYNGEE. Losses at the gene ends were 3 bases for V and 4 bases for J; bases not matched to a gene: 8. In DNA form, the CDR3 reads TGTGCCAGCAGCGCCGGGGGGGCTGGGGCAGAGACCCAGTACTTC. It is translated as CASSAGGAGAETQYF.

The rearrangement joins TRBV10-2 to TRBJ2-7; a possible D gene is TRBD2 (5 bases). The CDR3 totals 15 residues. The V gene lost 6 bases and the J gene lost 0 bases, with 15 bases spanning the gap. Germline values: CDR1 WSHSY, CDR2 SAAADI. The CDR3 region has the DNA TGCGCCAGCAGGAAACAAGCGGAAAGCTCCTACGAGCAGTACTTC. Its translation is CASRKQAESSYEQYF.

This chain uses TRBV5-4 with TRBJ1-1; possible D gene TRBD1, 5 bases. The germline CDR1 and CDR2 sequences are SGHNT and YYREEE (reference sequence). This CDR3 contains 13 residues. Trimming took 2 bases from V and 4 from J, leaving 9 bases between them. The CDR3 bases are TGTGCCAGCAGCTTCGTCGGGGGCACTGAAGCTTTCTTT. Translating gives CASSFVGGTEAFF.

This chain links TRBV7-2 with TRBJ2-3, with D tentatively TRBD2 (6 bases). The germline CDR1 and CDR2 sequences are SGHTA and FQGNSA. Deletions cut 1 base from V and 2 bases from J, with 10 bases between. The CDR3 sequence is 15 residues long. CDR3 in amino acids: CASSLVGGYTDTQYF. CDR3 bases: TGTGCCAGCAGCTTAGTAGGAGGGTACACAGATACGCAGTATTTT.

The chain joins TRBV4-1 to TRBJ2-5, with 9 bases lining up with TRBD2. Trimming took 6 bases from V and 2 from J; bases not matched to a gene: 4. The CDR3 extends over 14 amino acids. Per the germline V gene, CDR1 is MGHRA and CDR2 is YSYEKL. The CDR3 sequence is CASSLLAGQETQYF. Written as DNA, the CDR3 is TGCGCCAGCAGTCTCCTAGCGGGACAAGAGACCCAGTACTTC.

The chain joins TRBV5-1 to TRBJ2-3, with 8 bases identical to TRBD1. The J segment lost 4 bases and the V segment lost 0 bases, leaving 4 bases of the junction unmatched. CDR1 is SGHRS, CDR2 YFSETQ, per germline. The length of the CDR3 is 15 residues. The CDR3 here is CASSLGGQGPDTQYF. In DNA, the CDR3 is TGCGCCAGCAGCTTGGGCGGACAGGGCCCAGATACGCAGTATTTT.

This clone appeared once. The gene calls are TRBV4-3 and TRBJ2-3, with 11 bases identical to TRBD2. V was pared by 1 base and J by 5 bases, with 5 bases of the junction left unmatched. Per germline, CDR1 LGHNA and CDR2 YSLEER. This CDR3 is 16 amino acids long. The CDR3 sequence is CASSQGFGTSGDTQYF. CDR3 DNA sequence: TGCGCCAGCAGCCAAGGGTTCGGGACTAGCGGAGATACGCAGTATTTT.

CDR3 DNA sequence: TGTGCCAGCAGCCCCTCGGGGGGGTTTAGCACAGATACGCAGTATTTT. Encoded protein: CASSPSGGFSTDTQYF. V usage is TRBV11-2 and J usage is TRBJ2-3; TRBD2 aligns across 8 bases. With V trimmed by 5 bases and J by 0 bases, 7 bases remained unmatched. The CDR3 runs 16 residues. Looked up from germline, CDR1 is SGHAT and CDR2 is FQNNGV.

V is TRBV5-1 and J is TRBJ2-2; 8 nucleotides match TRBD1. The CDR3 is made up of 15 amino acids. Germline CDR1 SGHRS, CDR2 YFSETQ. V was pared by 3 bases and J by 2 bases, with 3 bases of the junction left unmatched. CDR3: CASSWTGSNTGELFF. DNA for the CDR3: TGCGCCAGCAGCTGGACAGGGTCAAACACCGGGGAGCTGTTTTTT.

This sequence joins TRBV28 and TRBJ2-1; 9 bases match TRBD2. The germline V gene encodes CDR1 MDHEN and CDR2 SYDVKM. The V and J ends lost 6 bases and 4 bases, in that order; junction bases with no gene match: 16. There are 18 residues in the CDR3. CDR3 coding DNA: TGTGCCAGCAGAGAAACTAGGAGCGGGAGGCCTACTTACAATGAGCAGTTCTTC. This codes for CASRETRSGRPTYNEQFF. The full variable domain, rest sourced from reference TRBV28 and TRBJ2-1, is DVKVTQSSRYLVKRTGEKVFLECVQDMDHENMFWYRQDPGLGLRLIYFSYDVKMKEKGDIPEGYSVSREKKERFSLILESASTNQTSMYLCASRETRSGRPTYNEQFFGPGTRLTVL.

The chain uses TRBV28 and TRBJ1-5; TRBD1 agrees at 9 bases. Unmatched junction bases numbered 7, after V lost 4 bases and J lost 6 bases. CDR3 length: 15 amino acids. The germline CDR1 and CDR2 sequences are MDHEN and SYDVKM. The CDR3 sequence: CASSSGQGRAQPQHF. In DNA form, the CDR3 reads TGTGCCAGCAGTTCAGGACAGGGGAGGGCTCAGCCCCAGCATTTT.

The CDR3 here is CASSYYGTGVTGELFF. CDR3 sequence (DNA): TGTGCCAGCAGTTACTATGGGACAGGGGTGACCGGGGAGCTGTTTTTT. This sequence joins TRBV6-5 and TRBJ2-2; 10 bases are a match to TRBD1. Trimming took 1 base from V and 5 from J; bases not matched to a gene: 4. The CDR3 sequence is 16 residues long. Germline V lookup: CDR1 MNHEY, CDR2 SVGAGI.

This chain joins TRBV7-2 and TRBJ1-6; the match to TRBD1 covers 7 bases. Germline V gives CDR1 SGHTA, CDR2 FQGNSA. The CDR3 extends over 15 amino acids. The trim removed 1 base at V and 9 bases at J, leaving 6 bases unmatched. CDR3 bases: TGTGCCAGCAGCTTAGGAGGGTCAGGGGGTTCACCCCTCCACTTT. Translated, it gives CASSLGGSGGSPLHF.

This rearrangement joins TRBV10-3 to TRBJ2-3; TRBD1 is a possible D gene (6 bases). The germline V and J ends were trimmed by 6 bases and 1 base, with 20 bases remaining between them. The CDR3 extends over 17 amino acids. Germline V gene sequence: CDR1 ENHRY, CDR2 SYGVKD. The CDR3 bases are TGTGCCATCAGCGACCCCGCAGGGGCATCTGGCACAGATACGCAGTATTTT. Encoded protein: CAISDPAGASGTDTQYF.

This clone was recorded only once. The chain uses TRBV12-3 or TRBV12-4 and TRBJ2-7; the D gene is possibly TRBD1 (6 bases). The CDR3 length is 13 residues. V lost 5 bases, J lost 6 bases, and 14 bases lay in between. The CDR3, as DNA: TGTGCCAGCAGTCAACAACAGGGTGGCGAGCAGTACTTC. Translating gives CASSQQQGGEQYF.

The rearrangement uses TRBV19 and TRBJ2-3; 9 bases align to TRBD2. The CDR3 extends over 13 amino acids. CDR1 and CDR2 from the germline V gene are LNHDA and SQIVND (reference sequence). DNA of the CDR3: TGTGCGGCGGGAGGGCCCACCACAGATACGCAGTATTTT. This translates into CAAGGPTTDTQYF.

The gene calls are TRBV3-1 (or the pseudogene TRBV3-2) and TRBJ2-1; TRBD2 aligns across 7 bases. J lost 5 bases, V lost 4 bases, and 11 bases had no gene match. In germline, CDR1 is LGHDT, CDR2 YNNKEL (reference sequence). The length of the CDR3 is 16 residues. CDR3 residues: CASSPGRPSGNNEQFF. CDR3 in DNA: TGTGCCAGCAGCCCCGGCCGTCCCAGCGGGAACAATGAGCAGTTCTTC.

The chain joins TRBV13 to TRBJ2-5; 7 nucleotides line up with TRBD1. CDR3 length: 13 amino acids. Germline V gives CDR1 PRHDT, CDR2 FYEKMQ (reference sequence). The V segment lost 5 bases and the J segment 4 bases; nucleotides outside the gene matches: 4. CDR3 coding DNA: TGTGCCAGCAGCGCCGGGACAGTAGAGACCCAGTACTTC. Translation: CASSAGTVETQYF.

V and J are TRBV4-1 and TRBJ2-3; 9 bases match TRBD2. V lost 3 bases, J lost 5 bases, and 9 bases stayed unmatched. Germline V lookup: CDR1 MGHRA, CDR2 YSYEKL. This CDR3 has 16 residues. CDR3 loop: CASSHGLAKMGDTQYF. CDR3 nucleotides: TGCGCCAGCAGCCATGGACTAGCGAAGATGGGAGATACGCAGTATTTT.

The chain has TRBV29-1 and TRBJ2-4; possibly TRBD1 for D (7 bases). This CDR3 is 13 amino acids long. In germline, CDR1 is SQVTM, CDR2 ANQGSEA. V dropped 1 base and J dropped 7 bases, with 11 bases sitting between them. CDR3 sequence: CSVEGAGGNIQYF. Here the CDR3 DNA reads TGCAGCGTTGAAGGGGCAGGGGGGAACATTCAGTACTTC. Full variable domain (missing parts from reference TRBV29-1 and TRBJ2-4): SAVISQKPSRDICQRGTSLTIQCQVDSQVTMMFWYRQQPGQSLTLIATANQGSEATYESGFVIDKFPISRPNLTFSTLTVSNMSPEDSSIYLCSVEGAGGNIQYFGAGTRLSVL.

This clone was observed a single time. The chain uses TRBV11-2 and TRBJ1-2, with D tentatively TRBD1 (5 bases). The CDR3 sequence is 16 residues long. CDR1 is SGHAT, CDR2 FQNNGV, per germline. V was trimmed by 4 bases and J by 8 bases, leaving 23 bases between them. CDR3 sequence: CASSSTAWAGRNGYTF. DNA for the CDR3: TGTGCCAGCAGCTCTACGGCATGGGCAGGGCGGAACGGCTACACCTTC.

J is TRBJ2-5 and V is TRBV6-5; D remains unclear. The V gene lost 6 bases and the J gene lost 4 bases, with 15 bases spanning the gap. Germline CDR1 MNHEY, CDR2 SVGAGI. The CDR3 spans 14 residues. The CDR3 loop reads CASRISRPGETQYF. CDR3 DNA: TGTGCCAGCAGGATATCCCGACCGGGAGAGACCCAGTACTTC.

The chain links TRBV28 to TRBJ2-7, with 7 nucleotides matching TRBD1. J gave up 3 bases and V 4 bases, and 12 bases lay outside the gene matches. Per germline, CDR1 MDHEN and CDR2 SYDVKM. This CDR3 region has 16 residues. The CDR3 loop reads CASSSSRDRSFYEQYF. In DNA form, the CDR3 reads TGTGCCAGCAGTTCCTCCCGGGACAGAAGCTTCTACGAGCAGTACTTC.

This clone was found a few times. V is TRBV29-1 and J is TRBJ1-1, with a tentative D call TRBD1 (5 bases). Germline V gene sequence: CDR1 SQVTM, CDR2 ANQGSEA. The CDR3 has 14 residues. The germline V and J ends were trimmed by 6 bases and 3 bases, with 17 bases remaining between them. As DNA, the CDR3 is TGCAGCGTCGCAAAGGACACCGAGGACACTGAAGCTTTCTTT. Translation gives CSVAKDTEDTEAFF.

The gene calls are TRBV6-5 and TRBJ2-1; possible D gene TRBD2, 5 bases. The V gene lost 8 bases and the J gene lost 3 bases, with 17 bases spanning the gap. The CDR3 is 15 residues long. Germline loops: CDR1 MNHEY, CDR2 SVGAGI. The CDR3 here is CASREHWTRYNEQFF. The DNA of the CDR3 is TGTGCCAGCCGGGAACATTGGACGCGCTACAATGAGCAGTTCTTC.

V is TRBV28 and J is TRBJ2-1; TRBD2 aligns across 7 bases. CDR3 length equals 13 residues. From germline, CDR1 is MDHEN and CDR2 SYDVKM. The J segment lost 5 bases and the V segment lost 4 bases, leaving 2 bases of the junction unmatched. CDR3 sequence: CASSSGLDNEQFF. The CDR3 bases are TGTGCCAGCAGTTCAGGACTAGACAATGAGCAGTTCTTC.

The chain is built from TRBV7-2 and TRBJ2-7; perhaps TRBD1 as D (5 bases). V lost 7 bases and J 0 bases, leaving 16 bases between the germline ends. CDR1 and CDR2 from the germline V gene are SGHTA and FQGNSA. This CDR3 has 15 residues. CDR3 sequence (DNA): TGTGCCAGCAACCTTACCAGACAGTTCTCCTACGAGCAGTACTTC. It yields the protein CASNLTRQFSYEQYF.

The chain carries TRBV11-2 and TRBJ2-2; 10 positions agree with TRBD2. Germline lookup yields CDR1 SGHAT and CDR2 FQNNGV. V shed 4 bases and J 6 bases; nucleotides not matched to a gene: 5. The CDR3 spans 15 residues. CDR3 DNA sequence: TGTGCCAGCAGCTCAAGCGGGAGGGCATCCGGGGAGCTGTTTTTT. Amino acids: CASSSSGRASGELFF.

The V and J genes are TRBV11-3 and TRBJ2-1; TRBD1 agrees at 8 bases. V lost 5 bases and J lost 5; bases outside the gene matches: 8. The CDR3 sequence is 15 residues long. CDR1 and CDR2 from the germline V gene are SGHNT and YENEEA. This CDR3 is CASSKPRTGNNEQFF. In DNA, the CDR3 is TGTGCCAGCAGCAAGCCACGGACAGGGAACAATGAGCAGTTCTTC.

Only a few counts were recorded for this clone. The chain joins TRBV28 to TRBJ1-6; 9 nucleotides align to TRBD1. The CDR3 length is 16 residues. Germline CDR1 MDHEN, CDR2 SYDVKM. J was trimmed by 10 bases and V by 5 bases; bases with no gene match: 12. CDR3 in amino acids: CASSTPGQGFWSPLHF. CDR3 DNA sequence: TGTGCCAGCAGTACCCCGGGACAGGGATTTTGGTCACCCCTCCACTTT.

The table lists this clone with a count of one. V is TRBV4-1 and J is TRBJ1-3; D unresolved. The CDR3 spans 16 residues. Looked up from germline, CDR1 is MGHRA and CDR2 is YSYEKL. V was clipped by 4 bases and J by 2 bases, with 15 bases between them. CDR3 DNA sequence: TGCGCCAGCAGCCCACCTTTTCCGGGAGCTGGAAACACCATATATTTT. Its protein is CASSPPFPGAGNTIYF.

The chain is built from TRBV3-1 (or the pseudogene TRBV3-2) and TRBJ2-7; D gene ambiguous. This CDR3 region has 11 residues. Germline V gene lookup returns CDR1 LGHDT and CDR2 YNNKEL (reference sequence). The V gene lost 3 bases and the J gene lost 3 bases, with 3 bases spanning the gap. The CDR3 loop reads CASSQYYEQYF. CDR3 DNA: TGTGCCAGCAGCCAGTACTACGAGCAGTACTTC.